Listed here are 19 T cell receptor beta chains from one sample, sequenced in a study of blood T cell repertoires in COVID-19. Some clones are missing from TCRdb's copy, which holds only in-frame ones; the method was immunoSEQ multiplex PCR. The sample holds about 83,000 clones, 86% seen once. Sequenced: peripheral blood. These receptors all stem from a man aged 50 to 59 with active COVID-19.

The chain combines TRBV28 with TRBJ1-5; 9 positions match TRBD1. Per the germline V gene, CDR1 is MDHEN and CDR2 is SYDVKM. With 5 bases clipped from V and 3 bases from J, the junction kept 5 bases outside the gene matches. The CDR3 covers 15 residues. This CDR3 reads CASSVGTGNNQPQHF. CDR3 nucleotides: TGTGCCAGCAGTGTTGGGACAGGGAACAATCAGCCCCAGCATTTT.

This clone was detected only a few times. CDR3: CASSLAQYNEQFF. In DNA, the CDR3 is TGCGCCAGCAGCTTGGCCCAGTACAATGAGCAGTTCTTC. The chain combines TRBV5-1 with TRBJ2-1; D gene uncertain. Germline V gene lookup returns CDR1 SGHRS and CDR2 YFSETQ. The CDR3 is 13 residues long. Trimming removed 0 bases at V and 4 bases at J, with 5 bases between.

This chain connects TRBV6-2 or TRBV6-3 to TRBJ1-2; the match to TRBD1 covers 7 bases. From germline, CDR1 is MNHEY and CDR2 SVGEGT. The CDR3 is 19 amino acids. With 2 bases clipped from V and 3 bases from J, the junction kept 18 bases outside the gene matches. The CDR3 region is CASSYGTGTALRAHYGYTF. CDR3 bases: TGTGCCAGCAGTTACGGGACCGGGACAGCGCTAAGGGCCCACTATGGCTACACCTTC.

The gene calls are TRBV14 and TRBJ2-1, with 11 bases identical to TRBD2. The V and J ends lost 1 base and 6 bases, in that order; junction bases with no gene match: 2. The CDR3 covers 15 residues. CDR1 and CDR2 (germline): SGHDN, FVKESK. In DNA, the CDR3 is TGTGCCAGCAGCCAAGGACTAGCGGGGACCAATGAGCAGTTCTTC. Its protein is CASSQGLAGTNEQFF.

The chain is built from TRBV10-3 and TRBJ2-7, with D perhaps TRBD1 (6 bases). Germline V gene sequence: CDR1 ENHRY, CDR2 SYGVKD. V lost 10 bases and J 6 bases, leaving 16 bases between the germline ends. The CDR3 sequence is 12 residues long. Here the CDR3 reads CATEDSLGEQYF. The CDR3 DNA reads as TGTGCCACCGAGGACAGTTTGGGCGAGCAGTACTTC.

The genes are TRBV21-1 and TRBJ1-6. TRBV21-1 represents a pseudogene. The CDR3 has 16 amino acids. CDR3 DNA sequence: TGTGCCAGCAGCAGTCTCTCCTTAAGAGATAATTCACCCCTCCACTTT. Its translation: CASSSLSLRDNSPLHF.

In DNA form, the CDR3 reads TGTGCCTGGAGCCTAGACCCCGAACAAAGGCATTTT. Residues: CAWSLDPEQRHF. The rearrangement uses TRBV30 and TRBJ1-5; D is ambiguous. The germline gives CDR1 GTSNPN, CDR2 SVGIG (reference sequence). Trimming removed 3 bases at V and 15 bases at J, with 18 bases between. The length of the CDR3 is 12 residues.

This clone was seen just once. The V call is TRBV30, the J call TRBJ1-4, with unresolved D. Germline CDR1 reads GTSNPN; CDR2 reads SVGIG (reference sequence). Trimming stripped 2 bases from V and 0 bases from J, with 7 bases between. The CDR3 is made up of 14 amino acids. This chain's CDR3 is CAWSNGATNEKLFF. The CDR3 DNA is TGTGCCTGGAGTAACGGTGCAACTAATGAAAAACTGTTTTTT.

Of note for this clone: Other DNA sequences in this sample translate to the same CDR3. The DNA of the CDR3 is TGTGCCAGCAGTTATACCGGACAGGGGGCTGAAGCTTTCTTT. Its protein is CASSYTGQGAEAFF. This chain connects TRBV6-5 to TRBJ1-1, with 10 bases fitting TRBD1. The length of the CDR3 is 14 residues. Germline CDR1 reads MNHEY; CDR2 reads SVGAGI. J gave up 6 bases and V 3 bases, and 4 bases lay outside the gene matches.

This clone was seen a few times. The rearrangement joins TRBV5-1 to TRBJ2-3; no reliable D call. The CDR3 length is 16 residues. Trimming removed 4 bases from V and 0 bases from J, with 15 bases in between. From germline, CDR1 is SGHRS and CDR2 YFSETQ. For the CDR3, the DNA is TGCGCCAGCAGCACCCGACTTTCCACTAGCACAGATACGCAGTATTTT. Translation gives CASSTRLSTSTDTQYF.

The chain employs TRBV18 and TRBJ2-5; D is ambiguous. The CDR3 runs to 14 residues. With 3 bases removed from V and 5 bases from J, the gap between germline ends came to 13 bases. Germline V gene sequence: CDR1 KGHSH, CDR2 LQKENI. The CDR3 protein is CASSPRSGRETQYF. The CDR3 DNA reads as TGTGCCAGCTCACCGCGATCAGGCAGGGAGACCCAGTACTTC. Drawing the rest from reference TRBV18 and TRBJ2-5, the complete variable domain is NAGVMQNPRHLVRRRGQEARLRCSPMKGHSHVYWYRQLPEEGLKFMVYLQKENIIDESGMPKERFSAEFPKEGPSILRIQQVVRGDSAAYFCASSPRSGRETQYFGPGTRLLVL.

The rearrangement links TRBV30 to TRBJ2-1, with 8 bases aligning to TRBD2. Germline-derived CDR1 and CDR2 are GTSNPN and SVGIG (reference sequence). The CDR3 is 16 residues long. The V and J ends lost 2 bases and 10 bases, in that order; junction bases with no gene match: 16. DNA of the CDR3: TGTGCCTGGAGTCCCGCAGGCACCGGGAGGGCCGACGAGCAGTTCTTC. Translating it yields CAWSPAGTGRADEQFF.

CDR3 in amino acids: CASSQIQVPDGYTF. The CDR3 region has the DNA TGCGCCAGCAGTCAGATACAGGTTCCCGATGGCTACACCTTC. The V call is TRBV23-1, the J call TRBJ1-2; D is perhaps TRBD1 (5 bases). TRBV23-1 is given ORF status, its function remaining uncertain. The CDR3 loop spans 14 amino acids. The V and J ends lost 3 bases and 6 bases respectively, with 14 bases between them.

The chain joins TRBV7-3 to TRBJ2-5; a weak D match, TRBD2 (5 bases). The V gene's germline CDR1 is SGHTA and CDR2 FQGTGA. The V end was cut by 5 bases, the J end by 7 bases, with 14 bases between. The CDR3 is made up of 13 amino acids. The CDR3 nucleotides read TGTGCCAGCAGCCCGTCTAGCTCGGGGACCCAGTACTTC. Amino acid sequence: CASSPSSSGTQYF.

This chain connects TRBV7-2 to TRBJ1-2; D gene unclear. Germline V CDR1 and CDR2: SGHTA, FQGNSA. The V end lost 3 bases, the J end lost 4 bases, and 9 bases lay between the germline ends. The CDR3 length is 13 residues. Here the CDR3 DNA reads TGTGCCAGCAGCTTGTCAGCGGGCTATGGCTACACCTTC. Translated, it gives CASSLSAGYGYTF.

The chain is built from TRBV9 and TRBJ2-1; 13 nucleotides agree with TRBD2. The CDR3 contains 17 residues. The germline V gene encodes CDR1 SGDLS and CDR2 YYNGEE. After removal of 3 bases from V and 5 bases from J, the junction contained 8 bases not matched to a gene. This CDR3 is CASSGTSGGASNNEQFF. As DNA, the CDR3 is TGTGCCAGCAGCGGAACTAGCGGGGGGGCGTCAAACAATGAGCAGTTCTTC.

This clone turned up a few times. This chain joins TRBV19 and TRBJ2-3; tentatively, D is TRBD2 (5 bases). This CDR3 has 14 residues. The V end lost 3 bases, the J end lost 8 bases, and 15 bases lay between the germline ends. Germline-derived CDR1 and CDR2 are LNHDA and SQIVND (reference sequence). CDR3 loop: CASSISSGAGTQYF. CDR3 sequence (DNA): TGTGCCAGTAGTATCTCTTCAGGCGCGGGTACGCAGTATTTT.

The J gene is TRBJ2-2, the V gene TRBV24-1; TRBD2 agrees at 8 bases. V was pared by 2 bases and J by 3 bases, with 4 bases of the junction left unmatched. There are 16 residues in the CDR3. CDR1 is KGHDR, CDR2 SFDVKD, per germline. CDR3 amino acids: CATSDWREDDTGELFF. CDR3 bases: TGTGCCACCAGTGATTGGCGGGAGGATGACACCGGGGAGCTGTTTTTT.

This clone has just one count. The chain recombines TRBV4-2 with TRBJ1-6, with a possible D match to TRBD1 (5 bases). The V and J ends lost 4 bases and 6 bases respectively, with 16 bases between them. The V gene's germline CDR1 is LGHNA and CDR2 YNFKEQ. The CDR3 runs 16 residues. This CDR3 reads CASSLDVGVVNSPLHF. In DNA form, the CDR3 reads TGTGCCAGCAGCCTAGATGTAGGGGTCGTTAATTCACCCCTCCACTTT.